These 14 T cell receptor beta chains share one sample of origin, sequenced in a study of T cells in localized non-small cell lung cancer. The table came from immunoSEQ multiplex PCR; TCRdb's copy has only in-frame clones and leaves some out. The data show about 33,000 clones, around 77% seen once. The input for sequencing was peripheral blood, taken before any cancer treatment. These receptors were collected from a male donor aged 60 or over with stage III squamous cell lung carcinoma.

The chain links TRBV6-5 to TRBJ2-7, with D maybe TRBD2 (5 bases). Germline V gene sequence: CDR1 MNHEY, CDR2 SVGAGI. Trimming removed 8 bases from V and 4 bases from J, with 15 bases in between. This CDR3 comprises 13 residues. The CDR3 DNA reads as TGTGCCAGCGCCCGGGGTAACTTATACGAGCAGTACTTC. Translating gives CASARGNLYEQYF.

The chain is built from TRBV14 and TRBJ2-1, with TRBD2 matching over 8 bases. With V trimmed by 4 bases and J by 6 bases, 2 bases remained unmatched. Germline loops: CDR1 SGHDN, CDR2 FVKESK. The CDR3 length is 13 residues. The CDR3, as DNA: TGTGCCAGCAGCCCCGGGACTAGCAATGAGCAGTTCTTC. Protein product: CASSPGTSNEQFF.

The chain is built from TRBV5-1 and TRBJ2-3, with D unresolved. V lost 6 bases and J lost 2, with 10 bases in between. This CDR3 has 13 residues. Germline V lookup: CDR1 SGHRS, CDR2 YFSETQ. The CDR3 region has the DNA TGCGCCAGCACGACGGGTTACACAGATACGCAGTATTTT. Its translation is CASTTGYTDTQYF.

Of note for this clone: A junction boundary mismatches the germline segment, possibly from a read error. The chain combines TRBV7-3 with TRBJ2-1; 9 positions agree with TRBD2. Germline V gene lookup returns CDR1 SGHTA and CDR2 FQGTGA. This CDR3 spans 16 amino acids. CDR3 residues: CASSVTYGTSPYEQFF. DNA of the CDR3: TGTGCCAGCAGCGTAACCTATGGGACTAGCCCCTATGAGCAGTTCTTC.

There are a few counts of this clone. V usage is TRBV7-9 and J usage is TRBJ1-1; D is unclear. Per germline, CDR1 SEHNR and CDR2 FQNEAQ (reference sequence). The CDR3 totals 16 residues. Trimming removed 5 bases from V and 0 bases from J, with 16 bases in between. The CDR3 nucleotides are TGTGCCAGCAGCGACCCCGACGGACGGTTGAACACTGAAGCTTTCTTT. Its protein is CASSDPDGRLNTEAFF. Full variable domain (missing parts from reference TRBV7-9 and TRBJ1-1): DTGVSQNPRHKITKRGQNVTFRCDPISEHNRLYWYRQTLGQGPEFLTYFQNEAQLEKSRLLSDRFSAERPKGSFSTLEIQRTEQGDSAMYLCASSDPDGRLNTEAFFGQGTRLTVV.

The J gene is TRBJ2-3, the V gene TRBV4-1; tentatively, D is TRBD2 (6 bases). Per the germline V gene, CDR1 is MGHRA and CDR2 is YSYEKL. V dropped 1 base and J dropped 4 bases, with 12 bases sitting between them. The CDR3 has 15 amino acids. The CDR3 loop reads CASSQVGRIADTQYF. CDR3 nucleotides: TGCGCCAGCAGCCAAGTTGGGAGGATCGCAGATACGCAGTATTTT.

The V and J genes are TRBV27 and TRBJ1-1, with D possibly TRBD1 on 5 matching bases. CDR3 length: 12 residues. The V and J ends lost 6 bases and 10 bases respectively, with 15 bases between them. In germline, CDR1 is MNHEY, CDR2 SMNVEV (reference sequence). Here the CDR3 DNA reads TGTGCCAGCAGGACGGGGGTTAATGTAGCTTTCTTT. Translated: CASRTGVNVAFF.

V usage is TRBV28 and J usage is TRBJ2-5; 8 bases map to TRBD1. The trim removed 2 bases at V and 1 base at J, leaving 9 bases unmatched. The CDR3 has 17 residues. Germline V gene data show CDR1 as MDHEN and CDR2 as SYDVKM. DNA for the CDR3: TGTGCCAGCAGTTTACCTTACGACAGGGGCTTCCAAGAGACCCAGTACTTC. It codes for CASSLPYDRGFQETQYF.

The V gene is TRBV7-6, the J gene TRBJ2-1; no clear D gene. The CDR3 is made up of 15 amino acids. Trimming cost V 5 bases and J 0 bases, with 11 bases left between them. Germline values: CDR1 SGHVS, CDR2 FNYEAQ. Written as DNA, the CDR3 is TGTGCCAGCAGCCCTAAACTGAGCTCCTACAATGAGCAGTTCTTC. Translated, it gives CASSPKLSSYNEQFF. The whole variable domain, filled in from reference TRBV7-6 and TRBJ2-1, reads GAGVSQSPRYKVTKRGQDVALRCDPISGHVSLYWYRQALGQGPEFLTYFNYEAQQDKSGLPNDRFSAERPEGSISTLTIQRTEQRDSAMYRCASSPKLSSYNEQFFGPGTRLTVL.

The chain links TRBV28 to TRBJ2-7; 8 bases are a match to TRBD2. Germline CDR1 reads MDHEN; CDR2 reads SYDVKM. The junction had 13 bases not matched to a gene; V was cut back by 2 bases and J by 7 bases. The CDR3 covers 16 residues. The CDR3 nucleotides are TGTGCCAGCAGTTTAGCGAACGGGAGGGCCAGAAAGGAGCAGTACTTC. Translating gives CASSLANGRARKEQYF.

This clone was found once. This sequence joins TRBV2 and TRBJ2-7, with a possible D match to TRBD2 (6 bases). Deletions cut 6 bases from V and 7 bases from J, with 13 bases between. CDR3 size: 12 residues. CDR1 SNHLY and CDR2 FYNNEI come from the germline V gene. The CDR3 here is CASRPIAEEQYF. The CDR3 DNA reads TGTGCCAGCAGACCTATAGCGGAAGAGCAGTACTTC.

This chain joins TRBV7-9 and TRBJ1-1; possible D gene TRBD1, 5 bases. The CDR3 has 14 amino acids. V lost 4 bases and J 5 bases, leaving 14 bases between the germline ends. Germline lookup yields CDR1 SEHNR and CDR2 FQNEAQ (reference sequence). CDR3 in amino acids: CASSSGTRRTEAFF. In DNA form, the CDR3 reads TGTGCCAGCAGCTCCGGGACCCGGAGGACTGAAGCTTTCTTT.

This chain joins TRBV7-9 and TRBJ2-7; D might be TRBD1 (6 bases). Trimming took 6 bases from V and 4 from J, leaving 13 bases between them. CDR3 size: 13 residues. Germline V lookup: CDR1 SEHNR, CDR2 FQNEAQ (reference sequence). For the CDR3, the DNA is TGTGCCAGCAGAGGACAGAGCTTATACGAGCAGTACTTC. Protein: CASRGQSLYEQYF.

The chain has TRBV28 and TRBJ1-5; tentative D call: TRBD1 (5 bases). V gave up 4 bases and J gave up 1 base, with 17 bases separating them. The CDR3 contains 17 residues. Germline loops: CDR1 MDHEN, CDR2 SYDVKM. CDR3 nucleotide sequence: TGTGCCAGCAGTTCAGCATTCCCAGGGATCAGCAATCAGCCCCAGCATTTT. This gives the protein CASSSAFPGISNQPQHF.